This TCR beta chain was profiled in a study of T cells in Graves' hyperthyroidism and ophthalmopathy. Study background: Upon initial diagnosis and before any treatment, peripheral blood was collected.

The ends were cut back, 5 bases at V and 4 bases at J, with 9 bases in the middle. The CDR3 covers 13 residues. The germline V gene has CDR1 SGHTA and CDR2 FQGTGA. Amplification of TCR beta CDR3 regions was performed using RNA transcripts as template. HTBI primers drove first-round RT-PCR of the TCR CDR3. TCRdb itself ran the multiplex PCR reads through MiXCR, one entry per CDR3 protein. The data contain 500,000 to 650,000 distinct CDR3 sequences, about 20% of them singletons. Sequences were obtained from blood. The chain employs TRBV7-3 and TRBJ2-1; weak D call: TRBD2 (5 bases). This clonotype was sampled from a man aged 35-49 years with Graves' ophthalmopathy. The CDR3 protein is CASSIRGYNEQFF. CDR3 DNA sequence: TGTGCCAGCAGCATACGCGGGTACAATGAGCAGTTCTTC.